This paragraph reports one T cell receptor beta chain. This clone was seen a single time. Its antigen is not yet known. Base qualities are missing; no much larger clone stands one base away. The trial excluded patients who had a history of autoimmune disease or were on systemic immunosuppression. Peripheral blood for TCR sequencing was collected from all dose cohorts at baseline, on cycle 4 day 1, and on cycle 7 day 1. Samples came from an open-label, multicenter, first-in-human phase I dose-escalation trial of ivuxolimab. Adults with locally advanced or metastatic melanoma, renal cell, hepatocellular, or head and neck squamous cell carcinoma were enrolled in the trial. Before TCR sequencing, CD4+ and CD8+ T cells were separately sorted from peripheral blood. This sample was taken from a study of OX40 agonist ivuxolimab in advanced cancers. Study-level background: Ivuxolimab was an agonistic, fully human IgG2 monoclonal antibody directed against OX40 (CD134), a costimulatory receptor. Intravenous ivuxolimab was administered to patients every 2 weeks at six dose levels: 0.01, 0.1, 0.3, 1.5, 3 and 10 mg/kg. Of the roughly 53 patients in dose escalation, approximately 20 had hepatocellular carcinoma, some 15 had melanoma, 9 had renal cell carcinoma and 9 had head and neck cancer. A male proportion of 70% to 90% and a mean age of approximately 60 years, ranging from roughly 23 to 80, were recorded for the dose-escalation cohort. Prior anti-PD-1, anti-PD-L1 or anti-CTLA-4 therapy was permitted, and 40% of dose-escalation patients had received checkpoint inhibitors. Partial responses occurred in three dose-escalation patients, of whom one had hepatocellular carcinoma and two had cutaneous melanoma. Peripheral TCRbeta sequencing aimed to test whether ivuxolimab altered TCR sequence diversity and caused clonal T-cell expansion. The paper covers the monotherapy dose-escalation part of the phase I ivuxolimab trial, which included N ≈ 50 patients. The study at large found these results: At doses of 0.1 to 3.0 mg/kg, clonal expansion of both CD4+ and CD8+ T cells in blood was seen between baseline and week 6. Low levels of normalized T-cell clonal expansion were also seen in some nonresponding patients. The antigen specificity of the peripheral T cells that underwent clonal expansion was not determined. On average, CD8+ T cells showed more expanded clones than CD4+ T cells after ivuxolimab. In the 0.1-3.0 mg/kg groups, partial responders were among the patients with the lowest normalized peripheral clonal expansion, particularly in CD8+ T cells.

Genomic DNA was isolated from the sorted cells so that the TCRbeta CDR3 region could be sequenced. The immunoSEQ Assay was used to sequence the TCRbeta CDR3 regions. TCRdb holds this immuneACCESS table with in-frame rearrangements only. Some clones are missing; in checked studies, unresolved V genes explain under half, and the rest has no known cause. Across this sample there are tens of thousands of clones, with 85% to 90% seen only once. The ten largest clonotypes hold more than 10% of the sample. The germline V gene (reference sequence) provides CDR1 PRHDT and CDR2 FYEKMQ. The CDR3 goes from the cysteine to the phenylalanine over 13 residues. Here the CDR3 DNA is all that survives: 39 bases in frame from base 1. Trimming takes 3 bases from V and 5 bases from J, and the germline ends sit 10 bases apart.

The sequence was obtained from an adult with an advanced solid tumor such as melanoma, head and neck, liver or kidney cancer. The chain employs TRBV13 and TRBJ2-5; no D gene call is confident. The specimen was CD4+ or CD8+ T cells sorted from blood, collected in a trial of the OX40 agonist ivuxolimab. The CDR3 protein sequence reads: CASSFRRWETQYF. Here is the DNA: TGTGCCAGCAGCTTCCGACGCTGGGAGACCCAGTACTTC.